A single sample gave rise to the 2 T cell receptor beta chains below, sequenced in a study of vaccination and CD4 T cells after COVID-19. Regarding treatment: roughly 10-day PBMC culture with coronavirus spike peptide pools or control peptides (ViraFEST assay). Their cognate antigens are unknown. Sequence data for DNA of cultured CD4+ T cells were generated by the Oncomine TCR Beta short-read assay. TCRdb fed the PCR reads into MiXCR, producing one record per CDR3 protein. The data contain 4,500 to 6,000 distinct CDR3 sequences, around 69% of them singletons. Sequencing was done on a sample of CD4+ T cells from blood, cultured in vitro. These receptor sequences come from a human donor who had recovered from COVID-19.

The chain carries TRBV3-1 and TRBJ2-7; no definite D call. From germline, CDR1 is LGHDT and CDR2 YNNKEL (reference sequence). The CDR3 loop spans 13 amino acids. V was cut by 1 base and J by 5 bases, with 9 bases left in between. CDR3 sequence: CASSQGSINEQYF. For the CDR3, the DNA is TGTGCCAGCAGCCAAGGCTCTATTAACGAGCAGTACTTC.

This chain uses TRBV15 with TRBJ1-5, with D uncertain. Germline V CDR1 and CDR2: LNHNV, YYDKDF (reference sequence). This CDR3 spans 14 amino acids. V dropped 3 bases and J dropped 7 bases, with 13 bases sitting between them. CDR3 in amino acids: CATSSQDYVQPQHF. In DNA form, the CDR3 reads TGTGCCACCAGCAGCCAGGATTATGTCCAGCCCCAGCATTTT.